This T cell receptor beta chain was found in a study of T cell repertoires in cytomegalovirus infection. Whole-study context: TCR beta signatures that were public indicated CMV infection and matching HLA type.

TCRdb called the reads again in MiXCR, with one record for every CDR3 protein. The profile shows roughly 640,000 distinct CDR3 sequences, roughly a quarter of them singletons. V lost 2 bases and J lost 10, with 11 bases in between. This CDR3 region has 12 residues. Per the germline V gene, CDR1 is SGHTA and CDR2 is FQGNSA. Overall study results and limits: Of the TCR beta families, the public ones yielded a cumulative frequency that identified carriers of CMV plus the relevant HLA. Dominating the ex vivo response were HLA-C-restricted CMV-specific TCR beta clonotypes.

This clonotype came up many times. The antigen remains undetermined. The receptor was derived from a human donor in good health (CMV status not recorded). Some clones in this sample may be carry-over from other donors' samples. The chain joins TRBV7-2 to TRBJ2-5, with D perhaps given as TRBD1 or TRBD2 (5 bases each). Sequencing input: CD8+ T cells from PBMCs. Here the CDR3 reads CASSLSGTLQYF. The DNA of the CDR3 is TGTGCCAGCAGCTTAAGTGGGACCCTCCAGTACTTC.